These 20 T cell receptor beta chains came from one sample sequenced in a study of shared clonotypes between healthy human individuals. Assay used: immunoSEQ multiplex PCR; TCRdb lists only in-frame clones, some missing. The sample includes some 200,000 clones, about 68% of them seen just once. Sequencing input: memory CD4+ T cells sorted from blood. Subset reported: CD45RA-negative fraction. These receptors were collected from a man younger than 40 in good health.

This clone was counted a few times. For the CDR3, the DNA is TGTGCCAGCAGTTACGGCTCCGAGACCGGGGAGCTGTTTTTT. This sequence encodes CASSYGSETGELFF. This sequence joins TRBV6-5 and TRBJ2-2; unclear D gene. CDR3 length equals 14 residues. The germline CDR1 and CDR2 sequences are MNHEY and SVGAGI. Deletions cut 2 bases from V and 5 bases from J, with 9 bases between.

This clone was detected ten times or more. This rearrangement joins TRBV29-1 to TRBJ1-2; TRBD1 is a possible D gene (5 bases). Germline V lookup: CDR1 SQVTM, CDR2 ANQGSEA. The CDR3 runs to 13 residues. The V and J ends lost 2 bases and 8 bases respectively, with 15 bases between them. CDR3 in amino acids: CSVEPGERGGYTF. CDR3 coding DNA: TGCAGCGTTGAACCGGGGGAAAGGGGAGGCTACACCTTC.

The chain couples TRBV29-1 to TRBJ2-7; no clear D gene. The CDR3 loop spans 12 amino acids. The germline V gene encodes CDR1 SQVTM and CDR2 ANQGSEA. V gave up 4 bases and J gave up 2 bases, with 9 bases separating them. This CDR3 is CSVVSGTYEQYF. CDR3 DNA: TGCAGCGTTGTTAGTGGAACCTACGAGCAGTACTTC.

This clone was seen a few times. The chain joins TRBV20-1 to TRBJ1-2; D remains ambiguous. CDR1 is DFQATT, CDR2 SNEGSKA, per germline (reference sequence). The CDR3 is 11 amino acids. With 3 bases removed from V and 5 bases from J, the gap between germline ends came to 7 bases. CDR3 sequence: CSARIGYGYTF. In DNA form, the CDR3 reads TGCAGTGCTAGGATTGGGTATGGCTACACCTTC.

The CDR3, as DNA: TGTGCCAGCTCAACAGGGTCCAATCAGCCCCAGCATTTT. This sequence encodes CASSTGSNQPQHF. The rearrangement uses TRBV18 and TRBJ1-5, with D possibly being TRBD1 (6 bases). The CDR3 covers 13 residues. In germline, CDR1 is KGHSH, CDR2 LQKENI. V lost 5 bases and J lost 3, with 8 bases in between.

V usage is TRBV4-2 and J usage is TRBJ2-1; 8 nucleotides agree with TRBD1. After removal of 0 bases from V and 15 bases from J, the junction contained 10 bases not matched to a gene. The CDR3 has 14 amino acids. Germline loops: CDR1 LGHNA, CDR2 YNFKEQ. The chain's CDR3 is CASSQDPGQGAAFF. For the CDR3, the DNA is TGTGCCAGCAGCCAAGATCCGGGGCAGGGGGCCGCGTTCTTC.

The rearrangement links TRBV30 to TRBJ2-5; 10 bases line up with TRBD2. There are 16 residues in the CDR3. With V trimmed by 0 bases and J by 4 bases, 8 bases remained unmatched. The V gene's germline CDR1 is GTSNPN and CDR2 SVGIG (reference sequence). The CDR3 spells CAWSVGLAGVRETQYF. The CDR3 nucleotides are TGTGCCTGGAGTGTTGGGCTAGCGGGAGTCAGAGAGACCCAGTACTTC. Filled out from reference TRBV30 and TRBJ2-5, the complete variable domain reads SQTIHQWPATLVQPVGSPLSLECTVEGTSNPNLYWYRQAAGRGLQLLFYSVGIGQISSEVPQNLSASRPQDRQFILSSKKLLLSDSGFYLCAWSVGLAGVRETQYFGPGTRLLVL.

The V and J genes are TRBV6-4 and TRBJ2-1, with D possibly matching TRBD2 (6 bases). The CDR3 runs to 15 residues. Germline loops: CDR1 MRHNA, CDR2 SNTAGT. V lost 2 bases and J 6 bases, leaving 14 bases between the germline ends. The CDR3 protein is CASSDPLLAPNEQFF. The CDR3 DNA sequence: TGTGCCAGCAGTGACCCCCTCCTAGCGCCCAATGAGCAGTTCTTC.

This clone was seen only a few times. The chain has TRBV10-3 and TRBJ2-7, with 11 bases matching TRBD2. Germline assignment: CDR1 ENHRY and CDR2 SYGVKD. The CDR3 runs 16 residues. Trimming cost V 6 bases and J 0 bases; bases outside gene matches: 7. The CDR3 DNA reads TGTGCCATCAGCCCGACTAGCGGGATCAACTCCTACGAGCAGTACTTC. It yields the protein CAISPTSGINSYEQYF.

A single count supports this clone. This chain joins TRBV12-5 and TRBJ1-2; D may be TRBD1 (5 bases). CDR3 size: 16 residues. Trimming left V 5 bases short and J 8 bases short, with 24 bases between. Germline lookup yields CDR1 LGHNT and CDR2 FRNRAP. The CDR3 spells CASGRGLGLNHAGYTF. In DNA, the CDR3 is TGTGCTAGTGGTCGAGGGTTGGGGCTGAACCACGCCGGCTACACCTTC.

This clone was recorded once. The rearrangement links TRBV15 to TRBJ2-3, with 8 positions matching TRBD2. The CDR3 consists of 14 residues. The J segment lost 4 bases and the V segment lost 8 bases, leaving 8 bases of the junction unmatched. CDR1 and CDR2 from the germline V gene are LNHNV and YYDKDF (reference sequence). The CDR3 DNA is TGTGCCACCCAGTCCCCTAGCGGGCCAGATACGCAGTATTTT. This sequence encodes CATQSPSGPDTQYF.

The rearrangement uses TRBV28 and TRBJ2-7, with D maybe TRBD2 (6 bases). V lost 3 bases and J lost 3, with 12 bases in between. Per the germline V gene, CDR1 is MDHEN and CDR2 is SYDVKM. This CDR3 has 14 amino acids. The CDR3: CASSFGGMGYEQYF. DNA of the CDR3: TGTGCCAGCAGTTTCGGAGGGATGGGCTACGAGCAGTACTTC.

This clone has more than one count but fewer than ten. V is TRBV15 and J is TRBJ2-1; TRBD2 aligns across 9 bases. The CDR3 consists of 15 residues. From germline, CDR1 is LNHNV and CDR2 YYDKDF (reference sequence). Losses at the gene ends were 0 bases for V and 7 bases for J; bases not matched to a gene: 4. CDR3 protein: CATSRDPLAGNEQFF. In nucleotides, the CDR3 is TGTGCCACCAGCAGAGATCCCCTAGCGGGGAATGAGCAGTTCTTC.

In regard to this clone: Distinct nucleotide sequences in the sample also encode this CDR3. The gene calls are TRBV9 and TRBJ1-2; 9 positions match TRBD1. The CDR3 totals 15 residues. Germline trimming cut 3 bases from V and 4 bases from J; bases unmatched to any gene: 7. Germline assignment: CDR1 SGDLS and CDR2 YYNGEE. CDR3 DNA: TGTGCCAGCAGCGCAGGGGACAGGGTTTCCTATGGCTACACCTTC. This encodes CASSAGDRVSYGYTF.

This sequence joins TRBV29-1 and TRBJ2-7; 7 bases are a match to TRBD1. The CDR3 extends over 12 amino acids. The ends lost 6 bases at V and 3 bases at J; junction bases unmatched: 5. Germline CDR1 is SQVTM and CDR2 is ANQGSEA. The CDR3 bases are TGCAGCGTCGACTCAGGGGGCTACGAGCAGTACTTC. Protein: CSVDSGGYEQYF.

The chain has TRBV7-2 and TRBJ1-3, with D uncertain. The CDR3 spans 16 residues. CDR1 and CDR2 (germline): SGHTA, FQGNSA. Between the trimmed V and J ends, which lost 0 bases and 0 bases, there was a span of 9 bases. CDR3 coding DNA: TGTGCCAGCAGCTTAGCCAGCCCAAGCTCTGGAAACACCATATATTTT. Amino acids: CASSLASPSSGNTIYF.

The chain combines TRBV18 with TRBJ2-7; 9 bases agree with TRBD1. This CDR3 is 15 amino acids long. Trimming cost V 3 bases and J 6 bases; bases outside gene matches: 9. The germline CDR1 and CDR2 sequences are KGHSH and LQKENI. The CDR3 loop is CASSPQLGQGSEQYF. Here the CDR3 DNA reads TGTGCCAGCTCACCTCAGTTGGGACAGGGCTCCGAGCAGTACTTC. Variable domain in full (rest from reference TRBV18 and TRBJ2-7): NAGVMQNPRHLVRRRGQEARLRCSPMKGHSHVYWYRQLPEEGLKFMVYLQKENIIDESGMPKERFSAEFPKEGPSILRIQQVVRGDSAAYFCASSPQLGQGSEQYFGPGTRLTVT.

The J gene is TRBJ2-7, the V gene TRBV5-1; 11 bases fit TRBD1. The CDR3 totals 20 residues. Per germline, CDR1 SGHRS and CDR2 YFSETQ. V dropped 2 bases and J dropped 4; count of bases not matched to a gene: 20. In DNA, the CDR3 is TGCGCCAGCAGCTTCCCGCGGACAGGGGGCGGGCTAGCGGCCATGTACGAGCAGTACTTC. This sequence encodes CASSFPRTGGGLAAMYEQYF.

The chain combines TRBV6-6 with TRBJ2-1; D call uncertain. CDR1 MNHNY and CDR2 SVGAGI come from the germline V gene (reference sequence). With 4 bases removed from V and 8 bases from J, the gap between germline ends came to 6 bases. CDR3 length: 11 amino acids. In DNA, the CDR3 is TGTGCCAGCAGTTCGACATATGAGCAGTTCTTC. Amino acids: CASSSTYEQFF.

As to this clone: The same CDR3 also results from other DNA sequences found in this sample. The chain combines TRBV11-2 with TRBJ2-1; 13 bases align to TRBD2. The CDR3 runs 15 residues. Germline V lookup: CDR1 SGHAT, CDR2 FQNNGV. V was pared by 4 bases and J by 4 bases, with 1 base of the junction left unmatched. The chain's CDR3 is CASSSGLAGYNEQFF. The CDR3, as DNA: TGTGCCAGCAGCTCGGGACTAGCGGGATACAATGAGCAGTTCTTC.